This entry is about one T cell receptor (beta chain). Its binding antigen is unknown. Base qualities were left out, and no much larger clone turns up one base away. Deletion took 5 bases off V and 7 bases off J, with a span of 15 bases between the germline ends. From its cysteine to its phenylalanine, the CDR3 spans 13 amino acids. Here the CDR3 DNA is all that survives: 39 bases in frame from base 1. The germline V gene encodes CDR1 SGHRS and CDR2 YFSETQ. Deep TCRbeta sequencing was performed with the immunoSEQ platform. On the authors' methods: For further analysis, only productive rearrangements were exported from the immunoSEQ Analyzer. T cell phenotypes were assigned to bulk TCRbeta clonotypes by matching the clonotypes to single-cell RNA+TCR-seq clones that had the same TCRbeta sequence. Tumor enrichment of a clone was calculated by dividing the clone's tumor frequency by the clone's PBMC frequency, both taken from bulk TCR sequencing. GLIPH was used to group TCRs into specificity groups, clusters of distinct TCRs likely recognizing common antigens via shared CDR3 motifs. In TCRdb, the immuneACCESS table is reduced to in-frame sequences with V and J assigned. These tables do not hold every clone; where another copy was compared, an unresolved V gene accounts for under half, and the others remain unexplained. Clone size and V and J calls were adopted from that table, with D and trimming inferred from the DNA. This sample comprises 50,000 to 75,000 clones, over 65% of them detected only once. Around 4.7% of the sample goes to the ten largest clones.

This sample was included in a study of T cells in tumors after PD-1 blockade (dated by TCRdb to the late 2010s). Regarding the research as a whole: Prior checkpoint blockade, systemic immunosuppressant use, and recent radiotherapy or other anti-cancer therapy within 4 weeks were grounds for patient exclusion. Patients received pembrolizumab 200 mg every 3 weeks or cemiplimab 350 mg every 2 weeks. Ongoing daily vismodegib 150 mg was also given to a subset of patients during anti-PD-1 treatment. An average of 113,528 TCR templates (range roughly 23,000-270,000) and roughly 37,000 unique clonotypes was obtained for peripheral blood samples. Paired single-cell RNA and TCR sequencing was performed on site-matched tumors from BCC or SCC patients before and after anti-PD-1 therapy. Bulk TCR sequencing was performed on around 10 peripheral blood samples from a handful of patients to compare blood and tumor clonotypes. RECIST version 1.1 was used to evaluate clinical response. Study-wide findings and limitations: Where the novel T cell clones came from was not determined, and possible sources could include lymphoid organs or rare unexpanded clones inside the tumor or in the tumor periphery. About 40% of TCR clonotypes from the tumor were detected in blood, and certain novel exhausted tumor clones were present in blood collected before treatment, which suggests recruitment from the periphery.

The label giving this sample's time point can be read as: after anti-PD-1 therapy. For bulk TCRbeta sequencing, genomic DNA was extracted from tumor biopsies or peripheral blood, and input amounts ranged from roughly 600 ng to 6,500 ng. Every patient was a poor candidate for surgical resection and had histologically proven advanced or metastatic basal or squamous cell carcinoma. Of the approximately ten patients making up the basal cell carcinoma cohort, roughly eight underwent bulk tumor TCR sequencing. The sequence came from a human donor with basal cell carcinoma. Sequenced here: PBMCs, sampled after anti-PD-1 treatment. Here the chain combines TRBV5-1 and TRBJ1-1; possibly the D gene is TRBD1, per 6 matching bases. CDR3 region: CASSLNRDLEAFF. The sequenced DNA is TGCGCCAGCAGTCTCAACAGGGATCTTGAAGCTTTCTTT.